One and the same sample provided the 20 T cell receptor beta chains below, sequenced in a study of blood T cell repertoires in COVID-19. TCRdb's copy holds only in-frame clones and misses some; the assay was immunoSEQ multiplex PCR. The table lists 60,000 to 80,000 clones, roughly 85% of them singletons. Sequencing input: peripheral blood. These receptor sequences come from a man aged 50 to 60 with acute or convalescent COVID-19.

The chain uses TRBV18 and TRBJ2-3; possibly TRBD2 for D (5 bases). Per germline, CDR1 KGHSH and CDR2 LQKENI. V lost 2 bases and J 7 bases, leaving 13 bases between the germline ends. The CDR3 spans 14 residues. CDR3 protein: CASSPRERRNTQYF. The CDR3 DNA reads TGTGCCAGCTCACCAAGGGAGAGGCGGAATACGCAGTATTTT.

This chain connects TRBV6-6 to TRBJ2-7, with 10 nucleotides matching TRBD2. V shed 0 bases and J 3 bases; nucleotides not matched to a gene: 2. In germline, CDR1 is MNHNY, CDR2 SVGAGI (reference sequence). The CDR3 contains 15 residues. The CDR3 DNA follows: TGTGCCAGCAGTTACTCCGCTAGCGGGGGCTACGAGCAGTACTTC. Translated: CASSYSASGGYEQYF.

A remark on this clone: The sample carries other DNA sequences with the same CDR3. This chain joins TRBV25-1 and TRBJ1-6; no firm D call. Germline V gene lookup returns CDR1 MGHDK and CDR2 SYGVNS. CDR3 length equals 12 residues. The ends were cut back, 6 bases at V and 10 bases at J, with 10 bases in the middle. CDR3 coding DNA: TGTGCCAGCAGGGATAGTAGCTCACCCCTCCACTTT. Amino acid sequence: CASRDSSSPLHF.

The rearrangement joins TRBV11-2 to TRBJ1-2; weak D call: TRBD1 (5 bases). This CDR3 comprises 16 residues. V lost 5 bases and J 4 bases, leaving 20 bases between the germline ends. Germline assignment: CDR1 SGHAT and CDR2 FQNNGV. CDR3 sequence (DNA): TGTGCCAGCAGCCCAACTGGGGGGGAGCAGAGCTATGGCTACACCTTC. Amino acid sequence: CASSPTGGEQSYGYTF.

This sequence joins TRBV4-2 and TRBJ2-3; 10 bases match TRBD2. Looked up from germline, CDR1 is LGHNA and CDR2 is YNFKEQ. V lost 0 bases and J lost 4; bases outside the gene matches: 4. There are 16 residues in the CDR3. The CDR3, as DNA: TGTGCCAGCAGCCAAGATTTGACTAGCGGGCCAGATACGCAGTATTTT. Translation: CASSQDLTSGPDTQYF.

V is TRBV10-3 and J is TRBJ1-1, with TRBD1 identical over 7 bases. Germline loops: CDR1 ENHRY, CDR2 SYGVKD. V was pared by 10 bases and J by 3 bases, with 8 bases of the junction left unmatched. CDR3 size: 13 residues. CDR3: CATRQGGYTEAFF. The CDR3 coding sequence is TGTGCCACCAGACAGGGCGGGTACACTGAAGCTTTCTTT.

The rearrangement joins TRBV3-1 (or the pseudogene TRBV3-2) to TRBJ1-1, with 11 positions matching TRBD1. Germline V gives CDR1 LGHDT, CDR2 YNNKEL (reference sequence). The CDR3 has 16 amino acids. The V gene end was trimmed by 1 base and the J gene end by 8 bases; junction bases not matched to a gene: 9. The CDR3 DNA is TGTGCCAGCAGCCAAGCGTCAGATGGGACAGGGGGGGAAGCTTTCTTT. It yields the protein CASSQASDGTGGEAFF.

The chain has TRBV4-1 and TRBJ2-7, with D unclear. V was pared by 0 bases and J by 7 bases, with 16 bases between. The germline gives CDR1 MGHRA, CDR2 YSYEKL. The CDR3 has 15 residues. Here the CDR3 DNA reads TGCGCCAGCAGCCAAGAACGATTGGGTTTCAGGGAGCAGTACTTC. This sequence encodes CASSQERLGFREQYF.

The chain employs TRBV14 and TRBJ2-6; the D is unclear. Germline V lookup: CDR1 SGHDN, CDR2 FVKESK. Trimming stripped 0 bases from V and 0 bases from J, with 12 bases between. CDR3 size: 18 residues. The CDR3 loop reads CASSQDGGWFSGANVLTF. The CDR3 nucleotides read TGTGCCAGCAGCCAAGATGGCGGCTGGTTCTCTGGGGCCAACGTCCTGACTTTC.

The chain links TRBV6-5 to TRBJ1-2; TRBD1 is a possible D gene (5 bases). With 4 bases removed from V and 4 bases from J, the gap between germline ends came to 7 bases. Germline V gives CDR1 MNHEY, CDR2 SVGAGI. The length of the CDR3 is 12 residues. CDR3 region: CASSSGFYGYTF. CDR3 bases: TGTGCCAGCAGTTCAGGGTTCTATGGCTACACCTTC.

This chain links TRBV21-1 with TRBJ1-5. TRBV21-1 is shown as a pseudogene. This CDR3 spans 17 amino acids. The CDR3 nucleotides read TGTGCCAGCAGCAAAGCGCTTCGAGGTGATAGCAATCAGCCCCAGCATTTT. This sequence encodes CASSKALRGDSNQPQHF.

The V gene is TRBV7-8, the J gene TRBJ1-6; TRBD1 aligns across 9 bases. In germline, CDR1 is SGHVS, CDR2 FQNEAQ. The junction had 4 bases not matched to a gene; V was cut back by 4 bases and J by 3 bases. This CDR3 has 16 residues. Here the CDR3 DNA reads TGTGCCAGCAGCTCAACAGGGGGCGGCTATAATTCACCCCTCCACTTT. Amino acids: CASSSTGGGYNSPLHF.

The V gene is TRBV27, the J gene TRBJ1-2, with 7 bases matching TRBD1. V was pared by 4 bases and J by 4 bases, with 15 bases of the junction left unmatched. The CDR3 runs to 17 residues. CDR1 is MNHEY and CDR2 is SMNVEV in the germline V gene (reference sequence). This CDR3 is CASSSSLGQGGPYGYTF. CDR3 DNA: TGTGCCAGCAGTTCTTCCCTGGGGCAAGGGGGCCCCTATGGCTACACCTTC.

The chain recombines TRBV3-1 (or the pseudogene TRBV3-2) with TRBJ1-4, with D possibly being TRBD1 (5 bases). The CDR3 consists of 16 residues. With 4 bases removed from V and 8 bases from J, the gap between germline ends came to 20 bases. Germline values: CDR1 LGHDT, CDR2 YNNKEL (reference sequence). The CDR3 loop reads CASSLRAAGVKEKLFF. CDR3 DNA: TGTGCCAGCAGCCTAAGAGCCGCGGGGGTAAAAGAAAAACTGTTTTTT.

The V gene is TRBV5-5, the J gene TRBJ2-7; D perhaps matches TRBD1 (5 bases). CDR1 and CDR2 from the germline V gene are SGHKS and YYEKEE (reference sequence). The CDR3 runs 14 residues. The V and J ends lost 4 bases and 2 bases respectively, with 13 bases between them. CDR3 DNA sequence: TGTGCCAGCAGCCCCACCCAGGGTCCCTACGAGCAGTACGTC. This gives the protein CASSPTQGPYEQYV.

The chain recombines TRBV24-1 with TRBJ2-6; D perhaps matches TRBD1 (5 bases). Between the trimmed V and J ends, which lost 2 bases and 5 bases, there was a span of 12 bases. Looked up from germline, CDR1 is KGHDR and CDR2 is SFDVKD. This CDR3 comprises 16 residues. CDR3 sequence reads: CATSDSRATWANVLTF. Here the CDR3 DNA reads TGTGCCACCAGTGATTCCAGGGCGACCTGGGCCAACGTCCTGACTTTC.

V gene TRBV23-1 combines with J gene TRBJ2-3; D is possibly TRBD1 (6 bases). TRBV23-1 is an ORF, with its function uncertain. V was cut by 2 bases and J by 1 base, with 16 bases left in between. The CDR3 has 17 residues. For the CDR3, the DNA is TGCGCCAGCAGTCAAAGGGACAACCACTTCTGCACAGATACGCAGTATTTT. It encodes CASSQRDNHFCTDTQYF.

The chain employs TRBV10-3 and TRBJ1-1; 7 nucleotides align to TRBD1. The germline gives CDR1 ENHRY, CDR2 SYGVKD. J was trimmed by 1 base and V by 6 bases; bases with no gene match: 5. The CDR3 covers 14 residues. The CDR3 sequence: CAIRGTASNTEAFF. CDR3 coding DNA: TGTGCCATCAGGGGGACAGCTTCGAACACTGAAGCTTTCTTT.

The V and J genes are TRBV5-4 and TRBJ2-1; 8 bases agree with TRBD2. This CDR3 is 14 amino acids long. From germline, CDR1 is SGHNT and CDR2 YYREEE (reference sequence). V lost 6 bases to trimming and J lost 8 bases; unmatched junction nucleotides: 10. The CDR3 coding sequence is TGTGCCAGCACCCCCCGGGGTAGCGGGGATGAGCAGTTCTTC. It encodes CASTPRGSGDEQFF.

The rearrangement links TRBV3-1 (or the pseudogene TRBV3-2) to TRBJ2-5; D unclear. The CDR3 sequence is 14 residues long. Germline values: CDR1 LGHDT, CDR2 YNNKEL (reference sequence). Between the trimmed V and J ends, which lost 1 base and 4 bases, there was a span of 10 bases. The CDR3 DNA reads TGTGCCAGCAGCCAAGTACGCGCTGGAGAGACCCAGTACTTC. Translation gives CASSQVRAGETQYF.